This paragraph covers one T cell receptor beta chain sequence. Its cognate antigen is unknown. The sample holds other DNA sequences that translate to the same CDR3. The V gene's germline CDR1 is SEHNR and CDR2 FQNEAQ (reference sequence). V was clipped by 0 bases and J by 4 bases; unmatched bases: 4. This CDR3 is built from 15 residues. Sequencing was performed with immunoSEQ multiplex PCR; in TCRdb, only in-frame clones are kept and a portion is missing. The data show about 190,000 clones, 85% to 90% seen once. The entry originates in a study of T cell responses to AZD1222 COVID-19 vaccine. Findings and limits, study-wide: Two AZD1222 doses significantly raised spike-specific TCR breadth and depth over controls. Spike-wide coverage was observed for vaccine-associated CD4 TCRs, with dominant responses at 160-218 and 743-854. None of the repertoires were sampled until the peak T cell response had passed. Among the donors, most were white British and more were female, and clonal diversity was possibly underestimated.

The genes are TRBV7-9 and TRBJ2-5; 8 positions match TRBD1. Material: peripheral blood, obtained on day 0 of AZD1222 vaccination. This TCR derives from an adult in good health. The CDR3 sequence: CASSLATGVGETQYF. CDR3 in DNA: TGTGCCAGCAGCTTAGCGACAGGGGTGGGAGAGACCCAGTACTTC.